A single sample is the source of the 15 T cell receptor beta chains below, sequenced in a study of shared clonotypes between healthy human individuals. Sequencing used immunoSEQ multiplex PCR; TCRdb keeps in-frame clones, though not all of them. The table records roughly 1,000,000 clones, roughly 74% of them present only once. The sequencing input was memory CD4+ T cells from PBMCs. The sample's subset: CD45RA-negative fraction. Receptor source: a man between 18 and 29 years old in good health. Some clones in this sample may be carry-over from other donors' samples.

V gene TRBV11-2 combines with J gene TRBJ2-7; D is uncertain. CDR1 and CDR2 from the germline V gene are SGHAT and FQNNGV. There are 15 residues in the CDR3. The V end was cut by 1 base, the J end by 0 bases, with 10 bases between. This chain's CDR3 is CASSLVQSLSYEQYF. The CDR3 bases are TGTGCCAGCAGCTTAGTTCAGTCCCTCTCCTACGAGCAGTACTTC.

This chain links TRBV9 with TRBJ2-7, with TRBD2 matching over 9 bases. V shed 3 bases, J shed 1 base, and the junction held 2 bases outside the gene matches. The germline V gene encodes CDR1 SGDLS and CDR2 YYNGEE. This CDR3 spans 14 amino acids. CDR3 sequence (DNA): TGTGCCAGCAGCGCTAGCGGGGCGTCCTACGAGCAGTACTTC. It yields the protein CASSASGASYEQYF. The variable domain in full, completed from reference TRBV9 and TRBJ2-7, reads DSGVTQTPKHLITATGQRVTLRCSPRSGDLSVYWYQQSLDQGLQFLIQYYNGEERAKGNILERFSAQQFPDLHSELNLSSLELGDSALYFCASSASGASYEQYFGPGTRLTVT.

V is TRBV5-1 and J is TRBJ1-2; no reliable D call. The CDR3 loop spans 18 amino acids. Trimming cost V 3 bases and J 2 bases, with 23 bases left between them. In germline, CDR1 is SGHRS, CDR2 YFSETQ. The DNA for the CDR3 is TGCGCCAGCAGCTCTGATAACAACCGACAAGCCCCAAACTATGGCTACACCTTC. Translating gives CASSSDNNRQAPNYGYTF.

The rearrangement uses TRBV28 and TRBJ1-1; no reliable D call. CDR3 length equals 16 residues. Germline-derived CDR1 and CDR2 are MDHEN and SYDVKM. Trimming shortened V by 5 bases and J by 2 bases, and 18 bases separated the two germline ends. The CDR3 DNA reads TGTGCCAGCAGTACAACAAGGTACCCTTTAAACACTGAAGCTTTCTTT. It specifies CASSTTRYPLNTEAFF.

The chain links TRBV7-9 to TRBJ1-2, with TRBD1 matching 12 bases. The CDR3 contains 17 residues. Germline CDR1 and CDR2: SEHNR and FQNEAQ (reference sequence). The V segment lost 5 bases and the J segment 8 bases; nucleotides outside the gene matches: 15. CDR3 bases: TGTGCCAGCAGCCCAACCGGGACAGGGGGCTTCATTAAGGGCTACACCTTC. The encoded protein is CASSPTGTGGFIKGYTF.

This clone occurred once. The V call is TRBV18, the J call TRBJ2-7; 8 nucleotides line up with TRBD1. J was trimmed by 2 bases and V by 6 bases; bases with no gene match: 12. In germline, CDR1 is KGHSH, CDR2 LQKENI. The CDR3 spans 16 residues. The CDR3 spells CASSRISGQGTYEQYF. The CDR3 DNA is TGTGCCAGCTCCCGGATCTCTGGACAGGGAACCTACGAGCAGTACTTC.

This chain joins TRBV2 and TRBJ2-3; 7 nucleotides match TRBD2. This CDR3 contains 12 residues. The germline V gene encodes CDR1 SNHLY and CDR2 FYNNEI. J was trimmed by 8 bases and V by 6 bases; bases with no gene match: 5. CDR3 loop: CASRGGGGTQYF. The CDR3 nucleotides read TGTGCCAGCAGGGGCGGGGGAGGTACGCAGTATTTT. Full variable domain (outside the CDR3, taken from reference TRBV2 and TRBJ2-3): EPEVTQTPSHQVTQMGQEVILRCVPISNHLYFYWYRQILGQKVEFLVSFYNNEISEKSEIFDDQFSVERPDGSNFTLKIRSTKLEDSAMYFCASRGGGGTQYFGPGTRLTVL.

The chain has TRBV27 and TRBJ2-5; TRBD2 agrees at 9 bases. V shed 5 bases, J shed 2 bases, and the junction held 9 bases outside the gene matches. The CDR3 is made up of 16 amino acids. CDR1 and CDR2 from the germline V gene are MNHEY and SMNVEV (reference sequence). CDR3 coding DNA: TGTGCCAGCAGTCTTAAGCCGGGACTAGCACAAGAGACCCAGTACTTC. It specifies CASSLKPGLAQETQYF.

The chain employs TRBV7-2 and TRBJ2-2, with 9 nucleotides matching TRBD2. CDR1 is SGHTA and CDR2 is FQGNSA in the germline V gene. The CDR3 spans 17 residues. Losses at the gene ends were 4 bases for V and 2 bases for J; bases not matched to a gene: 8. The chain's CDR3 is CASSSPPLAGNTGELFF. In DNA, the CDR3 is TGTGCCAGCAGCTCACCTCCCCTAGCGGGAAACACCGGGGAGCTGTTTTTT.

The chain employs TRBV28 and TRBJ1-2, with a tentative D call TRBD1 (5 bases). Germline CDR1 reads MDHEN; CDR2 reads SYDVKM. V lost 6 bases to trimming and J lost 3 bases, with 17 bases between them. CDR3 length: 15 residues. The CDR3 here is CASRGPQLGDYGYTF. CDR3 DNA: TGTGCCAGCAGAGGACCCCAACTAGGGGACTATGGCTACACCTTC.

V usage is TRBV30 and J usage is TRBJ1-5, with D tentatively TRBD1 (6 bases). The germline gives CDR1 GTSNPN, CDR2 SVGIG (reference sequence). CDR3 size: 13 residues. The V gene lost 2 bases and the J gene lost 11 bases, with 16 bases spanning the gap. CDR3 loop: CAWSLQGQESQHF. In nucleotides, the CDR3 is TGTGCCTGGAGTCTCCAGGGACAAGAGTCCCAGCATTTT. The full variable domain, its missing parts supplied by reference TRBV30 and TRBJ1-5, is SQTIHQWPATLVQPVGSPLSLECTVEGTSNPNLYWYRQAAGRGLQLLFYSVGIGQISSEVPQNLSASRPQDRQFILSSKKLLLSDSGFYLCAWSLQGQESQHFGDGTRLSIL.

This sequence joins TRBV10-3 and TRBJ1-2, with D possibly being TRBD1 (6 bases). CDR1 is ENHRY, CDR2 SYGVKD, per germline. The V end lost 5 bases, the J end lost 8 bases, and 18 bases lay between the germline ends. The CDR3 loop spans 14 amino acids. The CDR3 loop reads CAISKTPGQDGYTF. The CDR3 region has the DNA TGTGCCATCAGTAAAACACCGGGACAAGACGGCTACACCTTC.

This clone came up a few times. The chain uses TRBV7-8 and TRBJ1-1; D possibly corresponds to TRBD1 (5 bases). The CDR3 spans 15 residues. V was trimmed by 5 bases and J by 1 base, leaving 14 bases between them. Germline CDR1 SGHVS, CDR2 FQNEAQ. The CDR3 DNA is TGTGCCAGCAGCGGAATAGGGGCCCAGAACACTGAAGCTTTCTTT. This sequence encodes CASSGIGAQNTEAFF.

CDR3: CAWSEGRSLSGNTIYF. CDR3 in DNA: TGTGCCTGGAGTGAGGGGAGAAGCCTCTCTGGAAACACCATATATTTT. The chain uses TRBV30 and TRBJ1-3; perhaps TRBD1 as D (5 bases). V was shortened by 1 base and J by 0 bases, with 13 bases between the two germline ends. This CDR3 spans 16 amino acids. Germline CDR1 and CDR2: GTSNPN and SVGIG (reference sequence).

The rearrangement joins TRBV18 to TRBJ2-7; the match to TRBD1 covers 8 bases. V shed 4 bases, J shed 7 bases, and the junction held 6 bases outside the gene matches. Germline V CDR1 and CDR2: KGHSH, LQKENI. The CDR3 extends over 13 amino acids. The CDR3 sequence is CASSRDRNEEQYF. The DNA of the CDR3 is TGTGCCAGCTCACGGGACAGGAATGAAGAGCAGTACTTC.